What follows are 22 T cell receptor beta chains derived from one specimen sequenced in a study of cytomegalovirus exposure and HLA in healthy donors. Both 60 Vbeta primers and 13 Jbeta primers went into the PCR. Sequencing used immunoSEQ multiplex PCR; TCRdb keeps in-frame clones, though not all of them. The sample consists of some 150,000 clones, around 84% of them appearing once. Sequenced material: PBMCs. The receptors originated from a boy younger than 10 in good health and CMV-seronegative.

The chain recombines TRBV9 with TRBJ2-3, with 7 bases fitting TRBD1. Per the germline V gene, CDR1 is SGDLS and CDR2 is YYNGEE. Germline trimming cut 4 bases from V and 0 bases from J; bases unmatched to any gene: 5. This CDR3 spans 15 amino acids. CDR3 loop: CASSIGTASTDTQYF. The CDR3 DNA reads TGTGCCAGCAGCATCGGGACAGCGAGCACAGATACGCAGTATTTT.

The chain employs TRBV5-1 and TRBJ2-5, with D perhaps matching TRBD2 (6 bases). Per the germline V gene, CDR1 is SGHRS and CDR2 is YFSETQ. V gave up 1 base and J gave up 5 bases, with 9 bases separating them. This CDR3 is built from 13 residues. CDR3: CASSLTSRETQYF. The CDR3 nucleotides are TGCGCCAGCAGCTTGACTAGCAGGGAGACCCAGTACTTC.

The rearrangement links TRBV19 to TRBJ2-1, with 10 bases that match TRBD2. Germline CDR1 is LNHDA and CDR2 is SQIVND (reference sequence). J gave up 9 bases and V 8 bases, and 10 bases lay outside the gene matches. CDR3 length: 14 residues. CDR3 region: CASRGLAPRGEQFF. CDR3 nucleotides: TGTGCCAGTCGGGGACTAGCGCCGCGCGGTGAGCAGTTCTTC.

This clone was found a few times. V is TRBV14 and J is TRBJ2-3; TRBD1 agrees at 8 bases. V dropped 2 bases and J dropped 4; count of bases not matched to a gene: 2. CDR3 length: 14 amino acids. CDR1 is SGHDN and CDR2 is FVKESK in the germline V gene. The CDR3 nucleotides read TGTGCCAGCAGCCAAATACAGGGGGCAGATACGCAGTATTTT. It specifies CASSQIQGADTQYF.

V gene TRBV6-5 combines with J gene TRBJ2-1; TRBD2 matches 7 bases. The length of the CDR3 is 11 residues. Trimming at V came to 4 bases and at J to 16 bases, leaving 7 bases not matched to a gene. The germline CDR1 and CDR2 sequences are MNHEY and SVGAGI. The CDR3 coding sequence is TGTGCCAGCAGTTCAGGGAGGGAGTTCTTCTTC. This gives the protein CASSSGREFFF.

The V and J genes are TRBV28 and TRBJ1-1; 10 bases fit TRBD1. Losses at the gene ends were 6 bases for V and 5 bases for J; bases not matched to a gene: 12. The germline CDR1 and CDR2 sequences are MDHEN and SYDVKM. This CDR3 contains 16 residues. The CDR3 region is CASSESDRGLWTEAFF. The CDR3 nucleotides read TGTGCCAGCAGCGAGTCAGACAGGGGGCTATGGACTGAAGCTTTCTTT.

DNA for the CDR3: TGTGCCAGCAGCCCCCTAGCGGGAGTCGGGGAGACCCAGTACTTC. Amino acids: CASSPLAGVGETQYF. J is TRBJ2-5 and V is TRBV6-6, with TRBD2 matching 10 bases. V gave up 6 bases and J gave up 5 bases; unmatched junction bases: 9. Germline CDR1 and CDR2: MNHNY and SVGAGI (reference sequence). CDR3 length equals 15 residues.

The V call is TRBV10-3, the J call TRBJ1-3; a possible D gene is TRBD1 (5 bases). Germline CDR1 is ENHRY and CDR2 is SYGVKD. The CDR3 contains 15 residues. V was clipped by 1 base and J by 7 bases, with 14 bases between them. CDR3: CAISEWGSGQNTIYF. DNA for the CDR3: TGTGCCATCAGTGAGTGGGGCTCGGGTCAGAACACCATATATTTT.

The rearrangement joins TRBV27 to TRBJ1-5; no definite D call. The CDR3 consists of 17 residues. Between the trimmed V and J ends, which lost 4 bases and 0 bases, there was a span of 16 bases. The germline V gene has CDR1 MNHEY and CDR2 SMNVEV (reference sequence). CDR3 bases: TGTGCCAGCAGTTCCGATGGAGGACGGGTTAGCAATCAGCCCCAGCATTTT. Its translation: CASSSDGGRVSNQPQHF.

CDR3 sequence reads: CASSPNGTVTLWRARTHNEQFF. CDR3 in DNA: TGTGCCAGCAGCCCAAACGGGACAGTTACTTTGTGGCGGGCCCGGACCCACAATGAGCAGTTCTTC. This sequence joins TRBV7-8 and TRBJ2-1; 7 bases match TRBD1. Trimming took 5 bases from V and 5 from J; bases not matched to a gene: 30. The CDR3 spans 22 residues. Germline-derived CDR1 and CDR2 are SGHVS and FQNEAQ.

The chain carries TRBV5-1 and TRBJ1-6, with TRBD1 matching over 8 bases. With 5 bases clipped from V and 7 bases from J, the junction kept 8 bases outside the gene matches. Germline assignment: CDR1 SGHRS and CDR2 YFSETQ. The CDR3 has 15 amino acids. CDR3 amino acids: CASRPTGTGNSPLHF. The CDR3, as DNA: TGCGCCAGCAGGCCAACCGGGACAGGAAATTCACCCCTCCACTTT. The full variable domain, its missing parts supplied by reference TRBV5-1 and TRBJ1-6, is KAGVTQTPRYLIKTRGQQVTLSCSPISGHRSVSWYQQTPGQGLQFLFEYFSETQRNKGNFPGRFSGRQFSNSRSEMNVSTLELGDSALYLCASRPTGTGNSPLHFGNGTRLTVT.

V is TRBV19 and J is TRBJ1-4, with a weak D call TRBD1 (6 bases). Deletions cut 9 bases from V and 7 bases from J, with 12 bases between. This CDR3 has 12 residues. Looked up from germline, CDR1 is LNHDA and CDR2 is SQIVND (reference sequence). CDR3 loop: CASRGRSEKLFF. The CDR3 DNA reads TGTGCCAGCAGGGGAAGGTCTGAAAAACTGTTTTTT.

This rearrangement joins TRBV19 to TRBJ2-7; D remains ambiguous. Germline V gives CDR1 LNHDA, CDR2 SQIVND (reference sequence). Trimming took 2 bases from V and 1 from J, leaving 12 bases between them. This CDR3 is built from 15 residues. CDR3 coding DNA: TGTGCCAGTAGTATATCGCGGATACATTCCTACGAGCAGTACTTC. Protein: CASSISRIHSYEQYF.

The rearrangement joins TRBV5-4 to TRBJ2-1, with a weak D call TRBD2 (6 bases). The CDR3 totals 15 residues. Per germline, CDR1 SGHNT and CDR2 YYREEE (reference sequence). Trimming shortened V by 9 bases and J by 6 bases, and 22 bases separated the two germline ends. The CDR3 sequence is CATCSSGRWGNEQFF. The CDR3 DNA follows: TGTGCCACCTGTAGTAGCGGAAGATGGGGCAATGAGCAGTTCTTC.

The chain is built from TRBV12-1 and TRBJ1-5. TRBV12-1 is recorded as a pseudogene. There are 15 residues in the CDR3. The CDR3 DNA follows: TGTGCCCCCTACCAACTCTACTCTGGCAATCAGCCCCAGCATTTT. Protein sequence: CAPYQLYSGNQPQHF.

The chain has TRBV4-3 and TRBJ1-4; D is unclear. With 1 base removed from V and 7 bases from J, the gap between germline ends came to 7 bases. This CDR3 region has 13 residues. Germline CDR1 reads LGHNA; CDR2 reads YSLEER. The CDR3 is CASSQVLREKLFF. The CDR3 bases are TGCGCCAGCAGCCAAGTGTTGCGTGAAAAACTGTTTTTT.

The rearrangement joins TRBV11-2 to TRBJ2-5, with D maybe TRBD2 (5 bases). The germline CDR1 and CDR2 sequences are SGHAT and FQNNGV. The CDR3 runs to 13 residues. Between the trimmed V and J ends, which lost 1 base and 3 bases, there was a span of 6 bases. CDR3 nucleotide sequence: TGTGCCAGCAGCTTAGGGGAGAAAGAGACCCAGTACTTC. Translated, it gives CASSLGEKETQYF.

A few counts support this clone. CDR3 region: CASSQPQGQLFAGYQPQHF. CDR3 nucleotide sequence: TGTGCCAGCAGCCAACCACAAGGGCAACTTTTCGCAGGGTATCAGCCCCAGCATTTT. This rearrangement joins TRBV4-2 to TRBJ1-5; D possibly corresponds to TRBD1 (5 bases). Trimming took 2 bases from V and 5 from J, leaving 25 bases between them. The CDR3 length is 19 residues. Looked up from germline, CDR1 is LGHNA and CDR2 is YNFKEQ.

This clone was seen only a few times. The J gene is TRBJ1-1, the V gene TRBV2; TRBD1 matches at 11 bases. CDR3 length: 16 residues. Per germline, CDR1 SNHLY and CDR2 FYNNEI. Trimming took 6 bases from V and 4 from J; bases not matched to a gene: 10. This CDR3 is CASSAPWDRGATEAFF. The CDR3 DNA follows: TGTGCCAGCAGCGCACCTTGGGACAGGGGGGCCACTGAAGCTTTCTTT. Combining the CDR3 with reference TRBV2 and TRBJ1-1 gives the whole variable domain EPEVTQTPSHQVTQMGQEVILRCVPISNHLYFYWYRQILGQKVEFLVSFYNNEISEKSEIFDDQFSVERPDGSNFTLKIRSTKLEDSAMYFCASSAPWDRGATEAFFGQGTRLTVV.

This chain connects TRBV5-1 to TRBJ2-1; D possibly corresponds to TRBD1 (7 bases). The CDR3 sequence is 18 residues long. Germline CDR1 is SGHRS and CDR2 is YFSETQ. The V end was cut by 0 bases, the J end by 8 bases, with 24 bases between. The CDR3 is CASSLAGVVGGQRYEQFF. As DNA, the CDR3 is TGCGCCAGCAGCTTGGCCGGAGTCGTGGGGGGACAGAGGTATGAGCAGTTCTTC.

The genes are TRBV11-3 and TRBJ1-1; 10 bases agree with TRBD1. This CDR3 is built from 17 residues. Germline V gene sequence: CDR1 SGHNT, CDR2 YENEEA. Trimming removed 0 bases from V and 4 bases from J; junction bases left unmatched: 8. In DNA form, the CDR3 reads TGTGCCAGCAGCTTAGACCCTAGGACAGGGGGTGTCACTGAAGCTTTCTTT. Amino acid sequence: CASSLDPRTGGVTEAFF.

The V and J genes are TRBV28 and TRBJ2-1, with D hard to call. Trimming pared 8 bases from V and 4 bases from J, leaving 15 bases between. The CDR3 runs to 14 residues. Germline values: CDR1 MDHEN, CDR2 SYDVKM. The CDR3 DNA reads TGTGCCAGCGAGAGGAGTTACCCGTACAATGAGCAGTTCTTC. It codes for CASERSYPYNEQFF. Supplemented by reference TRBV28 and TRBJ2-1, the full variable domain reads DVKVTQSSRYLVKRTGEKVFLECVQDMDHENMFWYRQDPGLGLRLIYFSYDVKMKEKGDIPEGYSVSREKKERFSLILESASTNQTSMYLCASERSYPYNEQFFGPGTRLTVL.